Following are 4 T cell receptor beta chains from one sample sequenced in a study of T-cell memory formation after mild COVID-19. From the 5' RACE reads, TCRdb called clonotypes with MiXCR, one entry per CDR3 protein. In the table there are around 370,000 distinct CDR3 sequences, more than 20% of which are singletons. Material for sequencing was PBMCs or a T cell subset sorted from them (not recorded which). Receptor source: an adult woman who had mild COVID-19 (a few samples of this study predate the infection). Cell type and time point are not known.

This clonotype was counted ten times or more. V is TRBV10-3 and J is TRBJ2-1; D not resolved. The V gene's germline CDR1 is ENHRY and CDR2 SYGVKD. This CDR3 is built from 14 residues. The CDR3 nucleotides read TGTACCACCGAAGACGCACCCGCTGGCAATGAGCAGTTCTTC. This translates into CTTEDAPAGNEQFF.

The DNA for the CDR3 is TGCAGTGCTGGCCCCCCGTACGGGAAAGGGGAAGCTTTCTTT. As protein: CSAGPPYGKGEAFF. The V and J genes are TRBV20-1 and TRBJ1-1; D is uncertain. Per germline, CDR1 DFQATT and CDR2 SNEGSKA (reference sequence). The CDR3 extends over 14 amino acids. The ends were cut back, 5 bases at V and 8 bases at J, with 21 bases in the middle.

The J gene is TRBJ1-1, the V gene TRBV12-3 or TRBV12-4; D ambiguous. This CDR3 has 13 residues. The ends were cut back, 7 bases at V and 1 base at J, with 10 bases in the middle. CDR3 sequence (DNA): TGTGCCAGCACCAGGACGGCGAACACTGAAGCTTTCTTT. Translation gives CASTRTANTEAFF.

A few counts support this clonotype. The rearrangement joins TRBV20-1 to TRBJ2-7; D possibly corresponds to TRBD1 (5 bases). The CDR3 totals 13 residues. Germline CDR1 is DFQATT and CDR2 is SNEGSKA (reference sequence). Trimming cost V 3 bases and J 4 bases, with 13 bases left between them. Written as DNA, the CDR3 is TGCAGTGCTAGGAGGCAGGGCATGTACGAGCAGTACTTC. The encoded protein is CSARRQGMYEQYF.